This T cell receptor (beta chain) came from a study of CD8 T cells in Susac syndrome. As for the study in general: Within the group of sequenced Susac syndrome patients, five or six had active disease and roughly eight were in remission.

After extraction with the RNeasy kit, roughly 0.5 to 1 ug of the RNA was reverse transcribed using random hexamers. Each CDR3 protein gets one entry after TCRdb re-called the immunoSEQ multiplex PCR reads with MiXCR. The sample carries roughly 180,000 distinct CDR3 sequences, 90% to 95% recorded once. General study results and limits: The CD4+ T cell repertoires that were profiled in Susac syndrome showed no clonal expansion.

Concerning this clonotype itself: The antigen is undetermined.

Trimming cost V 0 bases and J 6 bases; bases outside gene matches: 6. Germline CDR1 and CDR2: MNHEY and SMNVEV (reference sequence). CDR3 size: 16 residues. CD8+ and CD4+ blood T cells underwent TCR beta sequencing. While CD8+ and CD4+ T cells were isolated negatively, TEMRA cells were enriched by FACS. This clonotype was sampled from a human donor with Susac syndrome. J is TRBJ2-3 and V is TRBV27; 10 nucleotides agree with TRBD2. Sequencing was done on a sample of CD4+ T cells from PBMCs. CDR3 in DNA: TGTGCCAGCAGTTTATCGGGGGGACTAGCGTCTGATACGCAGTATTTT. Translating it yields CASSLSGGLASDTQYF.